A single T cell receptor (beta chain) is shown here with its context. This clone was counted many times. The antigen it binds to is not known. Base quality data are lacking; no much larger clone is found one base away. Using the deep immunoSEQ assay, TCR CDR3 regions were amplified from genomic DNA by multiplex PCR. Extracted genomic DNA from each cell subset was distributed evenly across all wells of several immunoSEQ 96-well plates, and each plate was treated as a replicate. For unsorted PBMC, each replicate PCR was loaded with approximately 330 ng genomic DNA, equivalent to 25,000 to 35,000 T cell genomes. Genomic DNA from unsorted PBMC was sequenced over ten immunoSEQ deep assay plates. Purified libraries were measured with a Qubit 3.0 fluorometer, size-checked on a Bioanalyzer 2100, and measured again with the KAPA Library Quantification kit. Every immunoSEQ 96-well plate was sequenced on a separate single-read 150-cycle Illumina NextSeq 550 flow cell. In the source study's methods: Because the immunoSEQ output included only junctional sequences and no quality scores, the filtering could not be the same as the filtering used for full-length reads. Sequences were annotated with PyIR, a Python wrapper for IgBLAST v1.9, and V/J genes and CDR3 were assigned using IMGT germline references. Reads were filtered out if the reads had weak V/J assignments (E-value above 1e-6), no CDR3, stop codons, out-of-frame junctions, or ambiguous translated residues. V3J clonotypes were defined as sequences sharing an identical inferred V gene, J gene, and CDR3 amino acid sequence. Percentage overlap between repertoires was calculated by dividing the number of shared unique clonotypes by the size of the smaller repertoire. Richness of each repertoire was evaluated using RTK rarefaction, the Chao1 estimator, and Recon v2.1 estimates of unobserved clonotypes. TCRdb stores this immuneACCESS table with in-frame sequences only. Part of the clones is absent; in the studies checked, under half of the shortfall reflects unresolved V genes, and no reason is known for the rest. V and J calls and clone size are as listed in that table; D and trimming were resolved from the DNA. This sample holds 400,000 to 500,000 clones; over 60% were observed only once. Approximately 13% of the sample rests with the top ten.

From the cysteine up to the phenylalanine, the CDR3 has a length of 12 residues. Only the CDR3 region is kept as DNA, spanning 36 bases read in frame from base 1. Trimming at the junction amounts to 4 bases on V and 1 base on J, and the germline ends lie 5 bases apart. Sequences GTSNPN (CDR1) and SVGIG (CDR2) are obtained from the germline V gene (reference sequence). The data are from a study of shared clonotypes between healthy human individuals (dated by TCRdb to 2019 to 2021). Background for the entire study: Three men and two women, aged 18 to 49 years, made up the cohort. The study deeply sequenced blood TCR repertoires of five healthy adults to estimate repertoire size and the extent of clonotype sharing between individuals. Libraries were prepared and TCR repertoires were sequenced by different laboratories using diverse techniques, in order to increase sequencing depth and limit assay-specific biases. Per donor, leukapheresis produced somewhere between about 0.9 and 9 billion PBMCs. The investigation overall reported the following: Because the study included only a small number of donors, the genetic and exposure-history diversity represented was limited. Only blood was sampled, and tissue TCR repertoires likely differ from those in blood. Pairwise subsampling led to the expectation that sequencing depth would affect the degree of clonotype sharing among donors.

Donors were healthy HIV-negative adults with no recently reported acute infections or vaccinations. All donors were Caucasian adults living in Nashville, Tennessee, USA. For unsorted samples, 75 million to 90 million PBMCs were counted, and genomic DNA was extracted using the QIAamp DNA Blood Mini kit. After blood collection by leukapheresis, PBMCs were isolated using Ficoll-Histopaque density gradient centrifugation and then cryopreserved in the vapor phase of liquid nitrogen. The TCR comes from a woman in her 40s in good health. Some clones in this sample may be carry-over from other donors' samples. The specimen was PBMCs. This sequence uses TRBV30 and TRBJ1-3; no D segment can be confidently identified. The CDR3 region has the sequence CAWKRSGNTIYF. In nucleotide form, the sequence is TGTGCCTGGAAGCGATCTGGAAACACCATATATTTT.